This T cell receptor (beta chain) was sequenced in a study of cytotoxic CD8 clonotypes in ibrutinib-treated CLL. Study at large: Patients gave response samples after a median roughly 11 months of treatment, range 6 to 36.

In germline, CDR1 is ENHRY, CDR2 SYGVKD. The CDR3 is made up of 18 amino acids. V gave up 3 bases and J gave up 0 bases; unmatched junction bases: 11. Sequenced by immunoSEQ multiplex PCR; TCRdb stores in-frame clones only, minus some. The sample has just over 200,000 clones, 79% seen once; the top ten hold approximately 10%. Cryopreserved PBMCs yielded approximately 2 micrograms of genomic DNA for TCR beta libraries. The TCR sequence derives from a human donor with chronic lymphocytic leukemia. The chain carries TRBV10-3 and TRBJ2-1; 7 nucleotides match TRBD2. Sequenced here: PBMCs, sampled after 12 months of ibrutinib treatment. In nucleotides, the CDR3 is TGTGCCATCAGTGAAGATGAGGCGGGGGTCAGCTCCTACAATGAGCAGTTCTTC. Translation: CAISEDEAGVSSYNEQFF.